This T cell receptor beta chain was sequenced in a study of cytomegalovirus exposure and HLA in healthy donors. Assay: immunoSEQ multiplex PCR; the TCRdb copy retains only in-frame clones and omits some. Counted here are 250,000 to 400,000 clones, roughly 88% occurring once; the ten biggest clones make up roughly 0.96%. Germline V gene sequence: CDR1 KGHSH, CDR2 LQKENI. The CDR3 sequence is 15 residues long. V lost 3 bases, J lost 2 bases, and 0 bases stayed unmatched. From the 120-subject validation cohort, which was separate from the approximately 700-subject first cohort, the donors were drawn. This clonotype was sampled from a man aged 25-45 years in good health and CMV-seronegative. The chain uses TRBV18 and TRBJ1-3, with 11 bases matching TRBD1. Sample: PBMCs. The CDR3 reads CASSPGQGAGNTIYF. The CDR3 bases are TGTGCCAGCTCACCGGGACAGGGGGCTGGAAACACCATATATTTT.